This entry lists 8 T cell receptor beta chains sequenced from one sample in a study of blood T cells in healthy people across ages. The authors ran a second PCR of roughly 6 to 11 cycles using a sample-barcoded 5' primer and a J-beta primer mix. MiXCR was run by TCRdb on the 5' RACE reads, yielding one entry per CDR3 protein. Here the sample spans 800,000 to 950,000 distinct CDR3 sequences, under 50% being singletons. Sequencing was done on a sample of blood. These receptors originate from a man aged 30 to 45 in good health.

This clonotype was seen repeatedly, ten times or more. The rearrangement links TRBV7-2 to TRBJ2-1; a weak D match, TRBD2 (6 bases). Looked up from germline, CDR1 is SGHTA and CDR2 is FQGNSA. V lost 10 bases and J lost 8, with 24 bases in between. The length of the CDR3 is 15 residues. The CDR3 protein is CATQLGSGFVDEQFF. The CDR3 DNA is TGTGCCACCCAGTTGGGTAGCGGCTTCGTGGATGAGCAGTTCTTC.

This clonotype appeared a few times. The gene calls are TRBV20-1 and TRBJ2-5, with a weak D call TRBD2 (6 bases). The CDR3 runs to 15 residues. Germline V CDR1 and CDR2: DFQATT, SNEGSKA (reference sequence). Trimming stripped 1 base from V and 7 bases from J, with 19 bases between. CDR3 nucleotide sequence: TGCAGTGCTAGAGTTGGGTCTGGGACTCAGGGGACCCAGTACTTC. Translation: CSARVGSGTQGTQYF.

This sequence joins TRBV6-5 and TRBJ1-1; D is perhaps TRBD1 (5 bases). CDR3 size: 15 residues. CDR1 is MNHEY, CDR2 SVGAGI, per germline. Trimming stripped 6 bases from V and 2 bases from J, with 16 bases between. The CDR3 nucleotides are TGTGCCAGCAGAACCGGGACCTCCATTAACACTGAAGCTTTCTTT. It encodes CASRTGTSINTEAFF.

This clonotype was counted only a few times. The chain carries TRBV6-5 and TRBJ1-2, with a possible D match to TRBD1 (6 bases). The ends were cut back, 6 bases at V and 2 bases at J, with 19 bases in the middle. The CDR3 covers 16 residues. Germline V gene sequence: CDR1 MNHEY, CDR2 SVGAGI. DNA of the CDR3: TGTGCCAGCAGACCGGGACACCAGAACATAAACTATGGCTACACCTTC. As protein: CASRPGHQNINYGYTF.

The chain uses TRBV6-2 or TRBV6-3 and TRBJ2-3, with 8 bases that match TRBD1. Per germline, CDR1 MNHEY and CDR2 SVGEGT. The trim removed 5 bases at V and 1 base at J, leaving 8 bases unmatched. This CDR3 region has 16 residues. CDR3 residues: CASSLPPGQGTDTQYF. The CDR3 DNA reads as TGTGCCAGCAGTCTGCCCCCGGGACAGGGCACAGATACGCAGTATTTT.

The chain carries TRBV6-1 and TRBJ1-6; D is unclear. Germline-derived CDR1 and CDR2 are MNHNS and SASEGT. CDR3 length equals 11 residues. The germline V and J ends were trimmed by 0 bases and 14 bases, with 5 bases remaining between them. The CDR3 protein is CASSEALTLHF. The CDR3 region has the DNA TGTGCCAGCAGTGAAGCGCTTACCCTCCACTTT.

The J gene is TRBJ2-2, the V gene TRBV4-1; 7 positions match TRBD1. Germline CDR1 MGHRA, CDR2 YSYEKL. The CDR3 runs 17 residues. Trimming cost V 1 base and J 5 bases; bases outside gene matches: 10. This chain's CDR3 is CASSQVMTGKVTGELFF. The CDR3 nucleotides read TGCGCCAGCAGCCAAGTGATGACAGGGAAGGTGACCGGGGAGCTGTTTTTT.

This clonotype was detected a few times. The chain joins TRBV5-1 to TRBJ2-7; TRBD1 might be the D (6 bases). Trimming shortened V by 3 bases and J by 3 bases, and 22 bases separated the two germline ends. Germline values: CDR1 SGHRS, CDR2 YFSETQ. CDR3 length: 17 residues. The CDR3 here is CASSSPQGHPYDYEQYF. CDR3 DNA sequence: TGCGCCAGCAGCTCCCCGCAGGGACATCCCTACGACTACGAGCAGTACTTC.